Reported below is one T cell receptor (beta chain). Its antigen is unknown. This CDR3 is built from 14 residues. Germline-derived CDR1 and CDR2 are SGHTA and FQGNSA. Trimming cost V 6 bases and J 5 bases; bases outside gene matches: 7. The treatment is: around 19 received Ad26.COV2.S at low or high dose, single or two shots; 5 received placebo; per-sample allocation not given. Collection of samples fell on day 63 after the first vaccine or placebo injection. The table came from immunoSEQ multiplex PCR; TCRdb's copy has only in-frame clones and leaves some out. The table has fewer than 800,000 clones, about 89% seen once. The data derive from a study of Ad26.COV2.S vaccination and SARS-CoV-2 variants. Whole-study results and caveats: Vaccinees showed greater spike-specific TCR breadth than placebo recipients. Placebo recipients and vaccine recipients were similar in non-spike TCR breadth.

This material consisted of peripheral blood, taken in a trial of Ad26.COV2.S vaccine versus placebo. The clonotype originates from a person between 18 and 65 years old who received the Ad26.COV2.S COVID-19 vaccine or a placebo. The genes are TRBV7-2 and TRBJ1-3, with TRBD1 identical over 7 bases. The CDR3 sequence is CASSRQGARNTIYF. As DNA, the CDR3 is TGTGCCAGCAGTCGACAGGGCGCTAGAAACACCATATATTTT. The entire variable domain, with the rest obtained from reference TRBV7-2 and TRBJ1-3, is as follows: GAGVSQSPSNKVTEKGKDVELRCDPISGHTALYWYRQSLGQGLEFLIYFQGNSAPDKSGLPSDRFSAERTGGSVSTLTIQRTQQEDSAVYLCASSRQGARNTIYFGEGSWLTVV.